Described below is a single T cell receptor (beta chain) sequence and its context. This CDR3 is also generated by other DNA sequences in the sample. These data originate in a study of blood T cell repertoires in COVID-19. Study in general: Both acute and convalescent COVID-19 samples were obtained from the United States, Italy and Spain. T cells, B-cell-depleted T cells, or PBMCs provided the cDNA or gDNA that served as material.

Germline lookup yields CDR1 LNHDA and CDR2 SQIVND (reference sequence). There are 13 residues in the CDR3. V was clipped by 6 bases and J by 8 bases; unmatched bases: 9. Sequenced by immunoSEQ multiplex PCR; TCRdb stores in-frame clones only, minus some. The data show about 58,000 clones, around 78% seen once. The TCR comes from a human donor in a cohort sampled during active COVID-19. The specimen sequenced was peripheral blood. This chain uses TRBV19 with TRBJ1-2, with 7 bases fitting TRBD1. The CDR3 DNA follows: TGTGCCAGTAGCCCGACAGGGAAACTAGGCTACACCTTC. Its protein is CASSPTGKLGYTF.